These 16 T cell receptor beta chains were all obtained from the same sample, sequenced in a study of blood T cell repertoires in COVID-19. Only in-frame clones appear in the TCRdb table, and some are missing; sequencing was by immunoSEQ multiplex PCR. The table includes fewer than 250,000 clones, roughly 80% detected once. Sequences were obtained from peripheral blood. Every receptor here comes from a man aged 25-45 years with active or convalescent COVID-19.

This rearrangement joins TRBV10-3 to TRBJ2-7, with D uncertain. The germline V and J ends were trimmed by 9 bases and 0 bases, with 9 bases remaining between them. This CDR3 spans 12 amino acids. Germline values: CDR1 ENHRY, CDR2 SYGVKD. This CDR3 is CAMGHNSYEQYF. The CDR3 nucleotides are TGTGCCATGGGCCATAACTCCTACGAGCAGTACTTC.

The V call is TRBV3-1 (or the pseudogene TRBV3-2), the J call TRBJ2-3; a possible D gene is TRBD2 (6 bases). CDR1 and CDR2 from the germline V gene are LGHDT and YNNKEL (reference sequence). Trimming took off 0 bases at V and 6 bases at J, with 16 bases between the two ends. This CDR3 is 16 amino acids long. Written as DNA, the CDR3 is TGTGCCAGCAGCCAAGATGCGGGACCCGCGGGGGATACGCAGTATTTT. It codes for CASSQDAGPAGDTQYF.

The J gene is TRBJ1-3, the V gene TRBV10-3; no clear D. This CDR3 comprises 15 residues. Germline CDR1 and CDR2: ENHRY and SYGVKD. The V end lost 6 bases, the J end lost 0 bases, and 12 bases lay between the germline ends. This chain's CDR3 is CAISPEHLSGNTIYF. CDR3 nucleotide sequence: TGTGCCATCAGCCCGGAGCATCTCTCTGGAAACACCATATATTTT.

Here the CDR3 reads CASSPWTSGTDTQYF. CDR3 bases: TGTGCCAGCTCACCATGGACTAGCGGCACAGATACGCAGTATTTT. V usage is TRBV18 and J usage is TRBJ2-3; 9 bases align to TRBD2. This CDR3 region has 15 residues. Unmatched junction bases numbered 1, after V lost 2 bases and J lost 1 base. Germline V lookup: CDR1 KGHSH, CDR2 LQKENI.

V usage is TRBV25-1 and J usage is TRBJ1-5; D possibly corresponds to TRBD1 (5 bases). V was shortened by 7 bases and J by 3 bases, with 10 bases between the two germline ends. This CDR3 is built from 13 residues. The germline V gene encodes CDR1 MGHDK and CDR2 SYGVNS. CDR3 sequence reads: CASTTGLNQPQHF. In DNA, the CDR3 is TGTGCCAGCACTACAGGTCTCAATCAGCCCCAGCATTTT.

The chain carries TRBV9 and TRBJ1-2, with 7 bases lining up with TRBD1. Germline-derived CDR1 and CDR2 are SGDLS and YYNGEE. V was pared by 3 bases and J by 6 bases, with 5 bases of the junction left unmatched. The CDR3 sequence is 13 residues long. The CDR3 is CASSAQTGNGYTF. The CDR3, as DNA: TGTGCCAGCAGCGCGCAGACAGGGAATGGCTACACCTTC.

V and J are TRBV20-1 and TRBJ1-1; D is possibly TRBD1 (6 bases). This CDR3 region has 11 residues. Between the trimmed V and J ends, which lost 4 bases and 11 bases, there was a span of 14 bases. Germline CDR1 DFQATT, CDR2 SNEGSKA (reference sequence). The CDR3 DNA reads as TGCAGTGCTACGGGGGGGGCTAGTGCTTTCTTT. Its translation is CSATGGASAFF.

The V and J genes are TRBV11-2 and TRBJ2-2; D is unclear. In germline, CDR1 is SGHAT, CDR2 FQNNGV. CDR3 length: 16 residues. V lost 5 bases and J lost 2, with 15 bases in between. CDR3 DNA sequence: TGTGCCAGCAGCCCTAGGCCACAAACTAACACCGGGGAGCTGTTTTTT. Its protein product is CASSPRPQTNTGELFF.

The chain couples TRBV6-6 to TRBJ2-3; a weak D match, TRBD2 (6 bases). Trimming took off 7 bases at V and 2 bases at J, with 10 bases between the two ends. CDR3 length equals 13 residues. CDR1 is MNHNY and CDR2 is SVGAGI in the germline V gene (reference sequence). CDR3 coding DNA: TGTGCCAGCAATGCGGGATACACAGATACGCAGTATTTT. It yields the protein CASNAGYTDTQYF.

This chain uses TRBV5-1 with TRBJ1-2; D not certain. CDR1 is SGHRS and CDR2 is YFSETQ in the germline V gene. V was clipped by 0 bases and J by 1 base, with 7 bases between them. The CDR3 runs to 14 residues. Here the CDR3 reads CASSLASDNYGYTF. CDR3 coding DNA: TGCGCCAGCAGCTTGGCTAGCGATAACTATGGCTACACCTTC.

This CDR3 is CASSRIGFDTF. In nucleotides, the CDR3 is TGTGCCAGCAGCCGCATCGGGTTTGACACCTTC. The chain uses TRBV28 and TRBJ1-2; D call uncertain. The V end lost 6 bases, the J end lost 12 bases, and 14 bases lay between the germline ends. The CDR3 contains 11 residues. Germline V gene sequence: CDR1 MDHEN, CDR2 SYDVKM.

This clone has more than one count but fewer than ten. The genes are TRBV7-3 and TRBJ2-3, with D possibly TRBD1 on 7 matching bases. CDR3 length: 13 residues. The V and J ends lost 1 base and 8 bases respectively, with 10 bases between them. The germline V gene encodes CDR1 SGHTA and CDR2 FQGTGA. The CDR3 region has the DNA TGTGCCAGCAGCTTAATCCAGGGGGGTACGCAGTATTTT. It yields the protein CASSLIQGGTQYF.

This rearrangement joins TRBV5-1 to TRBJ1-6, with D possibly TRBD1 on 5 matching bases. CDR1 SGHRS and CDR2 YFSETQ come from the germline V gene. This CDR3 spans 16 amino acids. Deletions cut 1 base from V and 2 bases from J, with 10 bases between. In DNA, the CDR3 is TGCGCCAGCAGCTTGACGGGGGACCCCTATAATTCACCCCTCCACTTT. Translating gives CASSLTGDPYNSPLHF.

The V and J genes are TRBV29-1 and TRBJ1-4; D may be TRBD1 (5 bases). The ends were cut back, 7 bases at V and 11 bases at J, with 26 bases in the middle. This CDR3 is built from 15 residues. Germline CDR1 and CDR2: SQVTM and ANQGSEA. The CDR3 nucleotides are TGCAGCGCCCCCCTCTGGCGGGGGGGGAAGTGGAAACTGTTTTTT. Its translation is CSAPLWRGGKWKLFF.

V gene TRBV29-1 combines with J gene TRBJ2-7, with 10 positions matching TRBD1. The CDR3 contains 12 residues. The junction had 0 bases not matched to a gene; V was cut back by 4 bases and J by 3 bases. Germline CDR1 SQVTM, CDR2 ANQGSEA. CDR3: CSVGTGGYEQYF. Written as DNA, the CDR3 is TGCAGCGTTGGGACAGGGGGCTACGAGCAGTACTTC.

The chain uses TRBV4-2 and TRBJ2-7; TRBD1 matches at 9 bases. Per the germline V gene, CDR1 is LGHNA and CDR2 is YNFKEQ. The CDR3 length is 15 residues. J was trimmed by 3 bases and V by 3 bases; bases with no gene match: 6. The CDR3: CASSQGQGGGYEQYF. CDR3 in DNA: TGTGCCAGCAGCCAGGGACAGGGAGGAGGCTACGAGCAGTACTTC.